The 15 T cell receptor beta chains below all came from one sample that was sequenced in a study of T cell responses to AZD1222 COVID-19 vaccine. Some clones are missing from TCRdb's copy, which holds only in-frame ones; the method was immunoSEQ multiplex PCR. In the table there are 140,000 or so clones, roughly nine tenths of which are singletons. Material: peripheral blood, obtained 28 days after the second dose of the MenACWY control vaccine. These receptors came from an adult who received the MenACWY meningococcal vaccine as a control.

V is TRBV7-2 and J is TRBJ2-7, with D uncertain. Trimming stripped 0 bases from V and 6 bases from J, with 9 bases between. Germline-derived CDR1 and CDR2 are SGHTA and FQGNSA. The CDR3 runs to 13 residues. CDR3 in amino acids: CASSLAASGEQYF. CDR3 bases: TGTGCCAGCAGCTTAGCGGCGTCGGGCGAGCAGTACTTC.

The chain is built from TRBV18 and TRBJ2-7; a possible D gene is TRBD2 (6 bases). CDR3 length: 14 residues. Germline CDR1 reads KGHSH; CDR2 reads LQKENI. V was trimmed by 4 bases and J by 0 bases, leaving 10 bases between them. CDR3 loop: CASSRGGASYEQYF. The CDR3 bases are TGTGCCAGCTCACGTGGCGGGGCCTCCTACGAGCAGTACTTC. Full variable domain (missing parts from reference TRBV18 and TRBJ2-7): NAGVMQNPRHLVRRRGQEARLRCSPMKGHSHVYWYRQLPEEGLKFMVYLQKENIIDESGMPKERFSAEFPKEGPSILRIQQVVRGDSAAYFCASSRGGASYEQYFGPGTRLTVT.

The V and J genes are TRBV18 and TRBJ2-5; 7 nucleotides agree with TRBD1. The germline V gene has CDR1 KGHSH and CDR2 LQKENI. Germline trimming cut 0 bases from V and 2 bases from J; bases unmatched to any gene: 0. The CDR3 runs to 14 residues. The CDR3 spells CASSPPGQQETQYF. The CDR3 DNA sequence: TGTGCCAGCTCACCACCGGGACAGCAAGAGACCCAGTACTTC.

The gene calls are TRBV24-1 and TRBJ2-5; D not certain. The germline V gene has CDR1 KGHDR and CDR2 SFDVKD. The CDR3 loop spans 13 amino acids. V dropped 10 bases and J dropped 1 base, with 12 bases sitting between them. The CDR3 region is CATSDGSQETQYF. CDR3 coding DNA: TGTGCCACTTCCGACGGATCCCAAGAGACCCAGTACTTC.

The V gene is TRBV7-2, the J gene TRBJ1-1; the match to TRBD1 covers 8 bases. The CDR3 loop spans 18 amino acids. Germline values: CDR1 SGHTA, CDR2 FQGNSA. Germline trimming cut 3 bases from V and 0 bases from J; bases unmatched to any gene: 12. CDR3 in DNA: TGTGCCAGCAGCTTGATCCCCCTTGGACAGGGAGTGAACACTGAAGCTTTCTTT. Encoded protein: CASSLIPLGQGVNTEAFF. The entire variable domain, with the rest obtained from reference TRBV7-2 and TRBJ1-1, is as follows: GAGVSQSPSNKVTEKGKDVELRCDPISGHTALYWYRQSLGQGLEFLIYFQGNSAPDKSGLPSDRFSAERTGGSVSTLTIQRTQQEDSAVYLCASSLIPLGQGVNTEAFFGQGTRLTVV.

A remark on this clone: The junction shows a germline mismatch at one end, possibly a read error. Other DNA variants within this sample encode the same CDR3. The chain employs TRBV28 and TRBJ1-2, with D possibly matching TRBD1 (6 bases). The CDR3 has 16 residues. Germline loops: CDR1 MDHEN, CDR2 SYDVKM. The CDR3 region is CASSSPTGPSGYGYTF. The CDR3 nucleotides are TGTGCCAGCAGTTCCCCGACAGGCCCAAGCGGGTATGGCTACACCTTT.

This clone was detected only once. The chain uses TRBV19 and TRBJ2-1; 8 positions match TRBD2. Germline CDR1 reads LNHDA; CDR2 reads SQIVND (reference sequence). V gave up 1 base and J gave up 0 bases; unmatched junction bases: 5. The CDR3 length is 17 residues. The CDR3 DNA is TGTGCCAGTAGTATAGGGGGAGCGGGGGTCTCCTACAATGAGCAGTTCTTC. It codes for CASSIGGAGVSYNEQFF. Based on the CDR3 plus reference TRBV19 and TRBJ2-1, the full variable domain is DGGITQSPKYLFRKEGQNVTLSCEQNLNHDAMYWYRQDPGQGLRLIYYSQIVNDFQKGDIAEGYSVSREKKESFPLTVTSAQKNPTAFYLCASSIGGAGVSYNEQFFGPGTRLTVL.

The chain is built from TRBV18 and TRBJ1-1, with 8 positions matching TRBD1. V lost 2 bases, J lost 11 bases, and 7 bases stayed unmatched. This CDR3 comprises 13 residues. Germline CDR1 reads KGHSH; CDR2 reads LQKENI. The CDR3 spells CASSPAGQGGAFF. In DNA form, the CDR3 reads TGTGCCAGCTCACCAGCTGGACAGGGCGGGGCTTTCTTT.

This clone showed up just once. The chain is built from TRBV28 and TRBJ2-3; D is undetermined. CDR1 MDHEN and CDR2 SYDVKM come from the germline V gene. Trimming removed 3 bases from V and 0 bases from J, with 4 bases in between. The CDR3 covers 13 residues. The CDR3 DNA reads TGTGCCAGCAGTTTTCAGAGCACAGATACGCAGTATTTT. Translated, it gives CASSFQSTDTQYF.

The rearrangement uses TRBV11-3 and TRBJ2-7, with 10 nucleotides matching TRBD2. CDR1 and CDR2 from the germline V gene are SGHNT and YENEEA. The V and J ends lost 8 bases and 2 bases, in that order; junction bases with no gene match: 6. CDR3 length equals 14 residues. The CDR3 bases are TGTGCCAGCGCCACTAGCGGGGCACCCTACGAGCAGTACTTC. This codes for CASATSGAPYEQYF.

This clone was observed a few times. The genes are TRBV18 and TRBJ1-5, with D possibly being TRBD1 (5 bases). The CDR3 has 16 amino acids. From germline, CDR1 is KGHSH and CDR2 LQKENI. The ends were cut back, 2 bases at V and 7 bases at J, with 18 bases in the middle. This CDR3 is CASSPTDTGQGQPQHF. For the CDR3, the DNA is TGTGCCAGCTCACCAACCGATACAGGACAAGGGCAGCCCCAGCATTTT.

The chain carries TRBV4-1 and TRBJ1-5; no reliable D call. V lost 3 bases, J lost 0 bases, and 9 bases lay in between. Germline V gene lookup returns CDR1 MGHRA and CDR2 YSYEKL. This CDR3 is 15 amino acids long. The chain's CDR3 is CASSHEGASNQPQHF. The CDR3 DNA follows: TGCGCCAGCAGCCACGAAGGAGCTAGCAATCAGCCCCAGCATTTT.

The chain recombines TRBV6-2 or TRBV6-3 with TRBJ2-3, with D tentatively TRBD2 (6 bases). The CDR3 is 14 amino acids. From germline, CDR1 is MNHEY and CDR2 SVGEGT. V lost 4 bases and J 4 bases, leaving 12 bases between the germline ends. This CDR3 is CASSLASVSDTQYF. The CDR3 DNA is TGTGCCAGCAGTTTAGCTAGCGTATCAGATACGCAGTATTTT.

This clone was seen just once. V gene TRBV5-8 combines with J gene TRBJ1-2, with unresolved D. The V gene's germline CDR1 is SGHTS and CDR2 YDEGEE. V lost 4 bases and J lost 2, with 3 bases in between. The CDR3 totals 11 residues. This CDR3 reads CASSPNYGYTF. DNA of the CDR3: TGTGCCAGCAGCCCCAACTATGGCTACACCTTC.

V and J are TRBV12-3 or TRBV12-4 and TRBJ2-7; the D gene could be TRBD1 or TRBD2 (6 bases each). Trimming took off 3 bases at V and 9 bases at J, with 9 bases between the two ends. The CDR3 runs to 11 residues. The CDR3: CASSLKGGQYF. The CDR3 nucleotides read TGTGCCAGCAGTTTGAAGGGGGGGCAGTACTTC.